This record looks at one T cell receptor beta chain sequence and its context. Its binding antigen is unknown. A commercial ELISA kit detecting HCMV-specific IgG in serum was used to determine HCMV serostatus. Ficoll density gradient centrifugation was used to isolate peripheral blood mononuclear cells from blood. The sample is drawn from a study of T cells expressing NK-cell markers (dated by TCRdb to about 2020). The study in broad terms: Fewer than ten donors provided sorted CD3+CD56+NKG2C+, CD3+CD56+NKG2C- and CD3+CD56-NKG2C+ T-cell subsets, whose TCR beta-chain repertoires were profiled. Among the eight sequenced donors, only one was HCMV-seronegative, while the other seven were HCMV-seropositive. All eight donors whose samples were sequenced were randomly selected healthy volunteers, three of them men and five women. Sequencing of the libraries produced 2 x 150 bp reads on Illumina HiSeq 2000/2500, MiSeq or NextSeq. Broad study findings and their caveats: It remained unclear whether the expanded NKG2C-expressing T cell clones were specific for HCMV antigens. Those dominant clonotypes were again the most abundant among CD3+CD56-NKG2C+ cells in a handful of donors, at about 25-65%. In over 5 donors, the dominant CD3+CD56+NKG2C+ clonotypes were among the top 10 CD8+ clonotypes and accounted for roughly 1.0-8% of CD8+ T cells.

The germline V gene (reference sequence) specifies SEHNR as CDR1 and FQNEAQ as CDR2. The cysteine opens and the phenylalanine closes a CDR3 of 13 amino acids. Only the protein is on record. TCRdb records Illumina HiSeq 2000 as the sequencer. 5'RACE template switching, by which a universal primer site and unique molecular identifiers were added, was used to make TCR beta cDNA libraries. cDNA synthesis was primed from the TCR beta constant segment, followed by two successive PCR amplification steps. Turning to the authors' computational methods: Reads were demultiplexed and grouped by UMI with MIGEC, and clonotypes were assembled and quantified with MiTCR. To exclude erroneous sequences, only TCR cDNA sequences supported by at least two reads were retained. Downstream repertoire analysis used the tcR package, and clonotypes were matched across fractions by CDR3 nucleotide sequence plus V segment. VDJmatch was used to annotate antigen specificity against VDJdb, with one amino acid substitution allowed in CDR3. The reads went through TCRdb reprocessing, and each CDR3 protein sequence gets one entry with no DNA. In this record, the V and J calls reflect TCRdb's handling and not the investigators' own analysis. This sample's clone table shows 500,000 to 600,000 distinct CDR3 sequences. Of the sample, around 4% is held by the ten largest clones.

The sequence joins TRBV7-9 to TRBJ2-7; no DNA is available, so the TRBD2 call from TCRdb remains unchecked. Sequencing was performed on blood T cells: a sorted CD56 or NKG2C T cell subset, CD4+ or CD8+ T cells, or bulk PBMC T cells (not recorded which). This receptor was obtained from a man younger than 35 in good health. Donor details come from another sample of the same person, matched by shared clones. The CDR3 reads as follows: CASSLSSVNEQYF.